What follows are 24 T cell receptor beta chains derived from one specimen sequenced in a study of CD8 T cells in ankylosing spondylitis. Study conclusions and caveats: Apparently characteristic of ankylosing spondylitis blood was a TCR beta motif (roughly eight highly homologous variants).

For these receptors, no antigen is known. Each CDR3 protein gets one entry after TCRdb re-called the 5' RACE reads with MiXCR. The table has some 200,000 distinct CDR3 sequences, roughly 6.6% seen once. The specimen sequenced was blood, either unsorted or a sorted T cell fraction (not recorded which). Receptors originate from a male donor with ankylosing spondylitis.

This clonotype was seen many times. V is TRBV5-1 and J is TRBJ2-2; no firm D call. This CDR3 contains 13 residues. The V gene lost 4 bases and the J gene lost 4 bases, with 8 bases spanning the gap. Per germline, CDR1 SGHRS and CDR2 YFSETQ. This chain's CDR3 is CASSADRTGELFF. The CDR3 nucleotides are TGCGCCAGCAGCGCGGACCGCACCGGGGAGCTGTTTTTT.

This clonotype has more than one count but fewer than ten. This chain joins TRBV7-9 and TRBJ1-2; TRBD1 is a possible D gene (5 bases). With 10 bases removed from V and 0 bases from J, the gap between germline ends came to 21 bases. The germline V gene encodes CDR1 SEHNR and CDR2 FQNEAQ (reference sequence). The CDR3 sequence is 16 residues long. Here the CDR3 reads CATHEPPGGANYGYTF. The CDR3 nucleotides are TGTGCCACCCATGAGCCCCCGGGGGGAGCTAACTATGGCTACACCTTC.

Concerning this clonotype: With a much larger clone just one base away, this may be a read error. The chain employs TRBV7-2 and TRBJ1-5; D possibly corresponds to TRBD1 (6 bases). Germline V CDR1 and CDR2: SGHTA, FQGNSA. V dropped 2 bases and J dropped 1 base, with 9 bases sitting between them. The CDR3 spans 15 residues. CDR3 sequence reads: CASSLWGASNQPQHF. CDR3 nucleotide sequence: TGTGCCAGCAGCTTATGGGGGGCGAGCAATCAGCCCCAGCATTTT.

CDR3 in DNA: TGTGCCAGCAGCATCACTCGGACTAGCGGGAATGAGCAGTTCTTC. This codes for CASSITRTSGNEQFF. This rearrangement joins TRBV6-1 to TRBJ2-1; TRBD2 agrees at 11 bases. The CDR3 extends over 15 amino acids. Germline values: CDR1 MNHNS, CDR2 SASEGT. Trimming removed 6 bases from V and 7 bases from J; junction bases left unmatched: 8.

This clonotype was seen at least ten times. This rearrangement joins TRBV29-1 to TRBJ2-1, with 11 bases lining up with TRBD2. Looked up from germline, CDR1 is SQVTM and CDR2 is ANQGSEA. The CDR3 has 16 residues. The junction had 5 bases not matched to a gene; V was cut back by 3 bases and J by 1 base. The CDR3 DNA sequence: TGCAGCGTTGATGAACTAGCGGGAGAATCCTACAATGAGCAGTTCTTC. Translation gives CSVDELAGESYNEQFF.

In its sample, this clonotype was seen many times. The rearrangement links TRBV29-1 to TRBJ2-1; 13 bases align to TRBD2. V trimming: 6 bases; J trimming: 3 bases; junction bases outside the gene matches: 5. The CDR3 has 15 amino acids. Germline CDR1 is SQVTM and CDR2 is ANQGSEA. The CDR3 loop is CSVGGTSGDYNEQFF. In nucleotides, the CDR3 is TGCAGCGTGGGTGGGACTAGCGGGGACTACAATGAGCAGTTCTTC.

This chain connects TRBV5-6 to TRBJ1-5; 7 positions agree with TRBD1. The junction had 5 bases not matched to a gene; V was cut back by 4 bases and J by 4 bases. CDR1 SGHDT and CDR2 YYEEEE come from the germline V gene. CDR3 length: 14 residues. The CDR3 reads CASSTGQPNQPQHF. The CDR3 DNA reads TGTGCCAGCAGCACGGGACAGCCGAATCAGCCCCAGCATTTT.

Only a few counts were recorded for this clonotype. This chain uses TRBV4-3 with TRBJ2-1, with D possibly matching TRBD1 (6 bases). The germline CDR1 and CDR2 sequences are LGHNA and YSLEER. The V gene lost 3 bases and the J gene lost 5 bases, with 20 bases spanning the gap. The CDR3 consists of 17 residues. The CDR3 sequence is CASSQGAPTIINNEQFF. CDR3 DNA: TGCGCCAGCAGCCAGGGGGCCCCGACTATAATCAACAATGAGCAGTTCTTC.

The table lists this clonotype with many counts. This chain connects TRBV7-6 to TRBJ2-5; D gene ambiguous. Trimming removed 3 bases from V and 5 bases from J, with 13 bases in between. The germline V gene encodes CDR1 SGHVS and CDR2 FNYEAQ. CDR3 length equals 14 residues. CDR3 sequence reads: CASSFFTGEETQYF. The CDR3 nucleotides read TGTGCCAGCAGCTTTTTCACGGGCGAGGAGACCCAGTACTTC. Supplemented by reference TRBV7-6 and TRBJ2-5, the full variable domain reads GAGVSQSPRYKVTKRGQDVALRCDPISGHVSLYWYRQALGQGPEFLTYFNYEAQQDKSGLPNDRFSAERPEGSISTLTIQRTEQRDSAMYRCASSFFTGEETQYFGPGTRLLVL.

This clonotype was counted ten times or more. The V call is TRBV7-9, the J call TRBJ1-2; tentative D call: TRBD1 (6 bases). This CDR3 is built from 16 residues. Trimming took 2 bases from V and 1 from J, leaving 14 bases between them. Per the germline V gene, CDR1 is SEHNR and CDR2 is FQNEAQ (reference sequence). The CDR3 DNA reads as TGTGCCAGCAGCTTAATCCAGGGGATAATTAACTATGGCTACACCTTC. Translated, it gives CASSLIQGIINYGYTF.

This clonotype was detected many times. This sequence joins TRBV12-5 and TRBJ2-7, with no clear D. Germline CDR1 and CDR2: LGHNT and FRNRAP. This CDR3 region has 12 residues. Trimming left V 2 bases short and J 1 base short, with 3 bases between. In DNA, the CDR3 is TGTGCTAGTGGTTTGAGTTCCTACGAGCAGTACTTC. Its protein is CASGLSSYEQYF.

This clonotype was picked up many times. The genes are TRBV9 and TRBJ2-7; 7 nucleotides line up with TRBD2. Germline CDR1 and CDR2: SGDLS and YYNGEE. This CDR3 has 15 amino acids. Losses at the gene ends were 0 bases for V and 4 bases for J; bases not matched to a gene: 7. CDR3 nucleotides: TGTGCCAGCAGCGTAGGGCTAGCGGCCGGGTACGAGCAGTACTTC. It specifies CASSVGLAAGYEQYF.

In its sample, this clonotype was seen many times. This chain links TRBV4-2 with TRBJ2-1; D is ambiguous. The germline V gene has CDR1 LGHNA and CDR2 YNFKEQ. V dropped 4 bases and J dropped 5 bases, with 9 bases sitting between them. The CDR3 contains 13 residues. CDR3 nucleotides: TGTGCCAGCAGCCCCGCGGTCCACAATGAGCAGTTCTTC. This codes for CASSPAVHNEQFF.

This clonotype was observed many times. The V gene is TRBV6-1, the J gene TRBJ1-1; possible D gene TRBD1, 5 bases. The CDR3 extends over 13 amino acids. With 11 bases removed from V and 1 base from J, the gap between germline ends came to 14 bases. The V gene's germline CDR1 is MNHNS and CDR2 SASEGT. The CDR3 is CAAKKGANTEAFF. The CDR3 nucleotides are TGTGCCGCCAAAAAAGGGGCGAACACTGAAGCTTTCTTT.

In this sample, this clonotype turned up many times. The CDR3 spells CASSVGTVSSYNEQFF. For the CDR3, the DNA is TGTGCCAGCAGCGTAGGGACCGTTAGCTCCTACAATGAGCAGTTCTTC. The chain combines TRBV9 with TRBJ2-1; no clear D gene. The CDR3 contains 16 residues. In germline, CDR1 is SGDLS, CDR2 YYNGEE. V lost 0 bases and J lost 0, with 10 bases in between.

This clonotype was detected only a few times. V gene TRBV7-9 combines with J gene TRBJ2-3, with D tentatively TRBD1 (6 bases). CDR3 length: 17 residues. With 3 bases removed from V and 2 bases from J, the gap between germline ends came to 18 bases. Germline assignment: CDR1 SEHNR and CDR2 FQNEAQ (reference sequence). In DNA, the CDR3 is TGTGCCAGCAGCTTGACAGGACTCCTCTCCTTCACAGATACGCAGTATTTT. This sequence encodes CASSLTGLLSFTDTQYF.

This clonotype was observed at least ten times. V is TRBV7-9 and J is TRBJ2-1, with D perhaps TRBD1 or TRBD2 (5 bases each). CDR1 is SEHNR and CDR2 is FQNEAQ in the germline V gene (reference sequence). The V gene lost 5 bases and the J gene lost 0 bases, with 11 bases spanning the gap. The length of the CDR3 is 15 residues. In DNA, the CDR3 is TGTGCCAGCAGCGATCGGGACCGCTCCTACAATGAGCAGTTCTTC. It codes for CASSDRDRSYNEQFF.

This clonotype has just a few counts. The chain carries TRBV4-3 and TRBJ1-2; unclear D gene. This CDR3 is built from 14 residues. The V gene lost 0 bases and the J gene lost 6 bases, with 11 bases spanning the gap. CDR1 is LGHNA, CDR2 YSLEER, per germline. The chain's CDR3 is CASSQESPWDGYTF. In nucleotides, the CDR3 is TGCGCCAGCAGCCAAGAGTCACCTTGGGATGGCTACACCTTC.

The chain couples TRBV20-1 to TRBJ2-1; TRBD1 or TRBD2 may be the D gene (5 bases each). The CDR3 covers 16 residues. Germline-derived CDR1 and CDR2 are DFQATT and SNEGSKA (reference sequence). The chain's CDR3 is CSIGGWLHYSYNEQFF. CDR3 DNA sequence: TGCTCCATTGGGGGATGGCTCCATTATTCCTACAATGAGCAGTTCTTC.

Ten or more counts support this clonotype. This chain links TRBV11-2 with TRBJ2-1; D gene ambiguous. Looked up from germline, CDR1 is SGHAT and CDR2 is FQNNGV. The V gene lost 6 bases and the J gene lost 7 bases, with 10 bases spanning the gap. The CDR3 loop spans 12 amino acids. The CDR3 DNA reads TGTGCCAGCAGACCTAACAGAAATGAGCAGTTCTTC. This gives the protein CASRPNRNEQFF.

This clonotype came up many times. The chain couples TRBV12-3 or TRBV12-4 to TRBJ1-2; D is unclear. The CDR3 runs 15 residues. Trimming stripped 2 bases from V and 4 bases from J, with 14 bases between. DNA of the CDR3: TGTGCCAGCAGTTTATTGGATCTAAGCCTCTATGGCTACACCTTC. As protein: CASSLLDLSLYGYTF.

This clonotype occurred many times. The J gene is TRBJ2-2, the V gene TRBV29-1, with D hard to call. V dropped 5 bases and J dropped 8 bases, with 9 bases sitting between them. Germline lookup yields CDR1 SQVTM and CDR2 ANQGSEA. The CDR3 runs 11 residues. DNA of the CDR3: TGCAGCGTTTGGAATAAAGGGGAGCTGTTTTTT. Translating gives CSVWNKGELFF.

This clonotype was seen ten or more times. The chain uses TRBV7-9 and TRBJ2-7; D is unresolved. The length of the CDR3 is 13 residues. The V and J ends lost 5 bases and 0 bases respectively, with 8 bases between them. CDR1 SEHNR and CDR2 FQNEAQ come from the germline V gene (reference sequence). The CDR3 is CASSPRSSYEQYF. The CDR3, as DNA: TGTGCCAGCAGCCCCAGAAGCTCCTACGAGCAGTACTTC.

This clonotype was counted at least ten times. V usage is TRBV7-2 and J usage is TRBJ1-5, with TRBD1 matching 7 bases. J was trimmed by 8 bases and V by 5 bases; bases with no gene match: 6. Germline CDR1 is SGHTA and CDR2 is FQGNSA. This CDR3 region has 13 residues. Written as DNA, the CDR3 is TGTGCCAGCAGCCTGGGACAGTGGGAGCCCCAGCATTTT. As protein: CASSLGQWEPQHF.